Below are 7 T cell receptor beta chains sequenced from a single sample in a study of blood T cell repertoires in COVID-19 (TCRdb year 2020). The protocol used for the library was the immunoSEQ multiplex PCR assay. Imported from immuneACCESS, the table was reduced by TCRdb to in-frame sequences with V and J called. These copies leave out some clones; in studies compared against another copy, an unresolved V gene accounts for under half, and the cause of the remainder is not known. Recorded for this sample are 350,000 to 400,000 clones; roughly 90% of them occurred a single time. Of the sample, approximately 7% falls within the top ten clones. The source material was peripheral blood. The receptors shown here come from a man aged 18 to 29 with active or convalescent COVID-19.

A single count supports this clone. The chain carries TRBV18 and TRBJ1-4; D is unclear. There are 15 residues in the CDR3. Trimming removed 2 bases at V and 5 bases at J, with 12 bases between. Looked up from germline, CDR1 is KGHSH and CDR2 is LQKENI. CDR3 residues: CASSPFARLNEKLFF. CDR3 nucleotides: TGTGCCAGCTCACCATTTGCACGGTTAAATGAAAAACTGTTTTTT. The entire variable domain, with the rest obtained from reference TRBV18 and TRBJ1-4, is as follows: NAGVMQNPRHLVRRRGQEARLRCSPMKGHSHVYWYRQLPEEGLKFMVYLQKENIIDESGMPKERFSAEFPKEGPSILRIQQVVRGDSAAYFCASSPFARLNEKLFFGSGTQLSVL.

V is TRBV6-2 or TRBV6-3 and J is TRBJ1-1, with D hard to call. This CDR3 has 13 amino acids. CDR1 MNHEY and CDR2 SVGEGT come from the germline V gene. V lost 0 bases and J 0 bases, leaving 2 bases between the germline ends. The CDR3 nucleotides read TGTGCCAGCAGTTACTCCTTGAACACTGAAGCTTTCTTT. It codes for CASSYSLNTEAFF.

V is TRBV7-8 and J is TRBJ2-7, with 7 positions matching TRBD1. The J segment lost 2 bases and the V segment lost 4 bases, leaving 2 bases of the junction unmatched. Germline values: CDR1 SGHVS, CDR2 FQNEAQ. This CDR3 has 13 amino acids. The CDR3 reads CASSWGQTYEQYF. The CDR3 DNA sequence: TGTGCCAGCAGCTGGGGACAGACCTACGAGCAGTACTTC.

In this sample, this clone turned up a few times. The chain employs TRBV7-2 and TRBJ1-2, with D maybe TRBD1 (6 bases). This CDR3 has 16 residues. V was shortened by 1 base and J by 4 bases, with 16 bases between the two germline ends. Germline V gene sequence: CDR1 SGHTA, CDR2 FQGNSA. CDR3 in amino acids: CASSLERQALGYGYTF. The CDR3 nucleotides are TGTGCCAGCAGCTTAGAAAGACAGGCCTTAGGCTATGGCTACACCTTC.

This CDR3 is CASSPLYGGREGTEAFF. DNA for the CDR3: TGTGCCAGCTCACCACTTTACGGGGGAAGGGAGGGCACTGAAGCTTTCTTT. J is TRBJ1-1 and V is TRBV18; TRBD1 might be the D (5 bases). Germline CDR1 KGHSH, CDR2 LQKENI. Trimming took off 1 base at V and 4 bases at J, with 19 bases between the two ends. This CDR3 comprises 17 residues.

The gene calls are TRBV20-1 and TRBJ1-2, with no clear D. The V gene lost 0 bases and the J gene lost 8 bases, with 7 bases spanning the gap. Germline-derived CDR1 and CDR2 are DFQATT and SNEGSKA (reference sequence). This CDR3 is built from 11 residues. The chain's CDR3 is CSARDPAGYTF. The CDR3 DNA follows: TGCAGTGCTAGAGATCCCGCGGGCTACACCTTC.

The chain joins TRBV28 to TRBJ1-5; 7 bases are a match to TRBD1. The CDR3 is made up of 14 amino acids. With 6 bases clipped from V and 1 base from J, the junction kept 3 bases outside the gene matches. Germline values: CDR1 MDHEN, CDR2 SYDVKM. As DNA, the CDR3 is TGTGCCAGCAGCAGGACAGGCAGCAATCAGCCCCAGCATTTT. Protein product: CASSRTGSNQPQHF. Using reference TRBV28 and TRBJ1-5 for the parts outside the CDR3, the full variable domain is DVKVTQSSRYLVKRTGEKVFLECVQDMDHENMFWYRQDPGLGLRLIYFSYDVKMKEKGDIPEGYSVSREKKERFSLILESASTNQTSMYLCASSRTGSNQPQHFGDGTRLSIL.